Below, 32 T cell receptor beta chains from the same sample are listed, as sequenced in a study of cytomegalovirus exposure and HLA in healthy donors. PCR was performed using 60 Vbeta and 13 Jbeta primers. The protocol was immunoSEQ multiplex PCR, while the TCRdb copy is restricted to in-frame clones and leaves out a portion. This repertoire shows roughly 290,000 clones, 75% to 90% found once; its top ten account for about 0.3%. The sequenced sample consisted of PBMCs. These receptors were taken from a girl aged 2-10 years in good health and CMV-seronegative.

The V gene is TRBV7-9, the J gene TRBJ2-7, with 9 bases fitting TRBD1. With 7 bases clipped from V and 5 bases from J, the junction kept 18 bases outside the gene matches. Per the germline V gene, CDR1 is SEHNR and CDR2 is FQNEAQ (reference sequence). CDR3 length: 17 amino acids. CDR3 sequence: CASILLSPRTGVNEQYF. CDR3 bases: TGTGCCAGCATCCTCCTAAGTCCCCGGACAGGGGTCAACGAGCAGTACTTC.

The CDR3 loop reads CASSPLTAGGENYGYTF. In DNA, the CDR3 is TGTGCCAGCTCACCACTAACAGCGGGGGGAGAAAACTATGGCTACACCTTC. The chain combines TRBV18 with TRBJ1-2; the D gene is possibly TRBD1 (5 bases). Germline loops: CDR1 KGHSH, CDR2 LQKENI. The CDR3 runs to 17 residues. V lost 1 base to trimming and J lost 2 bases, with 17 bases between them.

The chain carries TRBV5-1 and TRBJ2-3; a possible D gene is TRBD1 (5 bases). With 0 bases removed from V and 2 bases from J, the gap between germline ends came to 16 bases. The CDR3 totals 17 residues. Germline V CDR1 and CDR2: SGHRS, YFSETQ. The CDR3 reads CASSLAGAFLNTDTQYF. The CDR3 DNA follows: TGCGCCAGCAGCTTGGCTGGGGCCTTTCTAAACACAGATACGCAGTATTTT.

This chain connects TRBV7-2 to TRBJ1-3; D is ambiguous. CDR3 length: 11 amino acids. Germline CDR1 is SGHTA and CDR2 is FQGNSA. With 5 bases removed from V and 11 bases from J, the gap between germline ends came to 10 bases. The CDR3 here is CASSRGISIYF. The CDR3 DNA follows: TGTGCCAGCAGCAGAGGAATTTCCATATATTTT. Full variable domain (rest looked up from reference TRBV7-2 and TRBJ1-3): GAGVSQSPSNKVTEKGKDVELRCDPISGHTALYWYRQSLGQGLEFLIYFQGNSAPDKSGLPSDRFSAERTGGSVSTLTIQRTQQEDSAVYLCASSRGISIYFGEGSWLTVV.

The chain links TRBV6-6 to TRBJ1-2, with a weak D call TRBD1 (5 bases). V was cut by 5 bases and J by 2 bases, with 6 bases left in between. Germline V gives CDR1 MNHNY, CDR2 SVGAGI (reference sequence). The CDR3 has 12 amino acids. CDR3 in amino acids: CASSGQNYGYTF. CDR3 bases: TGTGCCAGCAGTGGACAAAACTATGGCTACACCTTC.

This clone was found a few times. The V and J genes are TRBV30 and TRBJ2-7; D is uncertain. This CDR3 contains 12 residues. The germline gives CDR1 GTSNPN, CDR2 SVGIG (reference sequence). V was shortened by 2 bases and J by 3 bases, with 8 bases between the two germline ends. The CDR3 sequence is CAWSSNGYEQYF. The CDR3 DNA reads as TGTGCCTGGAGTTCTAACGGCTACGAGCAGTACTTC. Drawing the rest from reference TRBV30 and TRBJ2-7, the complete variable domain is SQTIHQWPATLVQPVGSPLSLECTVEGTSNPNLYWYRQAAGRGLQLLFYSVGIGQISSEVPQNLSASRPQDRQFILSSKKLLLSDSGFYLCAWSSNGYEQYFGPGTRLTVT.

This sequence joins TRBV28 and TRBJ2-1; 8 nucleotides agree with TRBD2. The CDR3 totals 11 residues. V was pared by 3 bases and J by 14 bases, with 3 bases of the junction left unmatched. CDR1 and CDR2 (germline): MDHEN, SYDVKM. This CDR3 reads CASSLGLVEFF. The CDR3 DNA follows: TGTGCCAGCAGTTTGGGACTAGTAGAGTTCTTC.

V gene TRBV5-1 combines with J gene TRBJ1-1; no clear D. V was shortened by 0 bases and J by 1 base, with 7 bases between the two germline ends. There are 14 residues in the CDR3. Germline V CDR1 and CDR2: SGHRS, YFSETQ. CDR3 sequence (DNA): TGCGCCAGCAGCTTGGTGGAGGGGAACACTGAAGCTTTCTTT. Translated: CASSLVEGNTEAFF.

The J gene is TRBJ2-7, the V gene TRBV7-7; 7 bases align to TRBD2. Unmatched junction bases numbered 8, after V lost 5 bases and J lost 1 base. In germline, CDR1 is SSHAT, CDR2 FNYEAQ (reference sequence). The CDR3 loop spans 15 amino acids. The CDR3 here is CASSPGLGVSYEQYF. The CDR3 DNA reads as TGTGCCAGCAGCCCTGGACTAGGGGTTTCCTACGAGCAGTACTTC.

The genes are TRBV6-5 and TRBJ2-7; D remains ambiguous. The V gene lost 7 bases and the J gene lost 6 bases, with 19 bases spanning the gap. The germline V gene encodes CDR1 MNHEY and CDR2 SVGAGI. The CDR3 runs 14 residues. CDR3 bases: TGTGCCAGCACCCGCGGCTTCTTGGAAGGCGAGCAGTACTTC. Translation gives CASTRGFLEGEQYF.

This chain uses TRBV13 with TRBJ2-3, with D tentatively TRBD1 (6 bases). V dropped 3 bases and J dropped 1 base, with 14 bases sitting between them. Per the germline V gene, CDR1 is PRHDT and CDR2 is FYEKMQ (reference sequence). This CDR3 spans 16 amino acids. CDR3 nucleotide sequence: TGTGCCAGCAGCTTTGTGGGGGCTCCCCGCACAGATACGCAGTATTTT. This sequence encodes CASSFVGAPRTDTQYF. The entire variable domain, with the rest obtained from reference TRBV13 and TRBJ2-3, is as follows: AAGVIQSPRHLIKEKRETATLKCYPIPRHDTVYWYQQGPGQDPQFLISFYEKMQSDKGSIPDRFSAQQFSDYHSELNMSSLELGDSALYFCASSFVGAPRTDTQYFGPGTRLTVL.

The chain employs TRBV6-1 and TRBJ2-7; possible D gene TRBD2, 6 bases. From germline, CDR1 is MNHNS and CDR2 SASEGT. The CDR3 covers 15 residues. Trimming cost V 4 bases and J 2 bases, with 15 bases left between them. The CDR3 region is CASSGAGLRTYEQYF. The CDR3 coding sequence is TGTGCCAGCAGTGGCGCGGGACTTCGTACCTACGAGCAGTACTTC.

This chain connects TRBV7-3 to TRBJ2-7; 12 positions match TRBD1. CDR1 is SGHTA, CDR2 FQGTGA, per germline. J gave up 5 bases and V 3 bases, and 5 bases lay outside the gene matches. The CDR3 runs 15 residues. CDR3 sequence reads: CASSLRDRGRDEQYF. The CDR3 DNA follows: TGTGCCAGCAGCTTGCGGGACAGGGGGCGAGACGAGCAGTACTTC.

CDR3 amino acids: CASSLPEQITQASYEQYF. As DNA, the CDR3 is TGCGCCAGCAGCTTGCCCGAGCAGATCACACAGGCCTCCTACGAGCAGTACTTC. The chain carries TRBV5-1 and TRBJ2-7; maybe TRBD1 (5 bases). The V gene's germline CDR1 is SGHRS and CDR2 YFSETQ. V shed 1 base and J shed 0 bases, with 20 bases lying between them. The CDR3 length is 18 residues.

The chain recombines TRBV5-4 with TRBJ1-6; 7 bases are a match to TRBD1. Germline V gene lookup returns CDR1 SGHNT and CDR2 YYREEE (reference sequence). With V trimmed by 2 bases and J by 7 bases, 15 bases remained unmatched. This CDR3 region has 18 residues. CDR3 sequence (DNA): TGTGCCAGCAGCTTCGGTATAGACAGGGTGAGCCTAAATTCACCCCTCCACTTT. Its translation is CASSFGIDRVSLNSPLHF.

The rearrangement links TRBV5-1 to TRBJ2-4, with TRBD2 matching 15 bases. This CDR3 is 16 amino acids long. The germline gives CDR1 SGHRS, CDR2 YFSETQ. V lost 0 bases to trimming and J lost 8 bases; unmatched junction nucleotides: 3. CDR3 DNA sequence: TGCGCCAGCAGCTTGGGGACTAGCGGGGGGGCAGACATTCAGTACTTC. Its translation: CASSLGTSGGADIQYF.

This chain uses TRBV10-1 with TRBJ2-3; 9 nucleotides line up with TRBD2. CDR1 is WNHNN, CDR2 SYGVQD, per germline (reference sequence). V dropped 3 bases and J dropped 4; count of bases not matched to a gene: 8. CDR3 length: 16 residues. CDR3 sequence: CASSETGTSSPDTQYF. CDR3 coding DNA: TGCGCCAGCAGTGAAACCGGGACTAGCTCCCCAGATACGCAGTATTTT.

The count of this clone is one. This chain uses TRBV12-5 with TRBJ1-4; 9 nucleotides agree with TRBD1. V was clipped by 3 bases and J by 5 bases; unmatched bases: 7. CDR3 length equals 16 residues. Per the germline V gene, CDR1 is LGHNT and CDR2 is FRNRAP. CDR3 amino acids: CASGFVVGTGNEKLFF. The CDR3 bases are TGTGCTAGTGGTTTTGTAGTCGGGACAGGGAATGAAAAACTGTTTTTT.

The chain links TRBV10-3 to TRBJ1-2; D possibly corresponds to TRBD1 (6 bases). Germline values: CDR1 ENHRY, CDR2 SYGVKD. V shed 7 bases and J shed 8 bases, with 17 bases lying between them. CDR3 size: 13 residues. The chain's CDR3 is CAINPGQHPGYTF. CDR3 DNA sequence: TGTGCCATCAACCCGGGACAACACCCGGGCTACACCTTC.

The chain recombines TRBV6-1 with TRBJ2-7; 9 nucleotides agree with TRBD1. The CDR3 contains 15 residues. Germline trimming cut 6 bases from V and 3 bases from J; bases unmatched to any gene: 9. Germline CDR1 reads MNHNS; CDR2 reads SASEGT. The CDR3 DNA is TGTGCCAGCAGCCGGACGGGACAGGGTGACTACGAGCAGTACTTC. Amino acid sequence: CASSRTGQGDYEQYF.

This clone was picked up one time. The V call is TRBV30, the J call TRBJ2-7, with 7 bases lining up with TRBD2. CDR1 GTSNPN and CDR2 SVGIG come from the germline V gene (reference sequence). CDR3 length: 14 amino acids. J was trimmed by 2 bases and V by 8 bases; bases with no gene match: 12. The CDR3 loop is CAGAVAAGTYEQYF. The CDR3, as DNA: TGTGCCGGGGCCGTGGCAGCGGGAACCTACGAGCAGTACTTC.

The rearrangement uses TRBV30 and TRBJ2-1; 9 nucleotides line up with TRBD2. This CDR3 has 14 residues. Trimming cost V 2 bases and J 4 bases; bases outside gene matches: 3. Per germline, CDR1 GTSNPN and CDR2 SVGIG (reference sequence). The CDR3 is CAWSSGGLYNEQFF. CDR3 coding DNA: TGTGCCTGGAGTAGCGGGGGGTTGTACAATGAGCAGTTCTTC.

This clone was counted between two and nine times. The same CDR3 can be traced to other DNA sequences in this sample. The genes are TRBV7-2 and TRBJ2-7, with 7 bases lining up with TRBD1. V lost 1 base, J lost 3 bases, and 3 bases stayed unmatched. This CDR3 is 14 amino acids long. Germline-derived CDR1 and CDR2 are SGHTA and FQGNSA. The DNA of the CDR3 is TGTGCCAGCAGCTTAGGGACAGGACTCTACGAGCAGTACTTC. Protein: CASSLGTGLYEQYF.

In its sample, this clone was seen once. The chain couples TRBV5-1 to TRBJ1-3; the D gene is possibly TRBD1 (6 bases). Deletions cut 3 bases from V and 0 bases from J, with 16 bases between. Germline values: CDR1 SGHRS, CDR2 YFSETQ. This CDR3 has 17 residues. CDR3 amino acids: CASSWDIRGPSGNTIYF. Here the CDR3 DNA reads TGCGCCAGCAGCTGGGACATCCGCGGGCCCTCTGGAAACACCATATATTTT.

This chain joins TRBV2 and TRBJ1-4; 9 bases are shared with TRBD1. Germline-derived CDR1 and CDR2 are SNHLY and FYNNEI. The junction had 10 bases not matched to a gene; V was cut back by 7 bases and J by 7 bases. CDR3 length: 15 amino acids. The CDR3 bases are TGTGCCAGCACCCAACAGGGGGCTCTTCTTGAAAAACTGTTTTTT. This encodes CASTQQGALLEKLFF. The complete variable domain, with remaining parts taken from reference TRBV2 and TRBJ1-4, reads EPEVTQTPSHQVTQMGQEVILRCVPISNHLYFYWYRQILGQKVEFLVSFYNNEISEKSEIFDDQFSVERPDGSNFTLKIRSTKLEDSAMYFCASTQQGALLEKLFFGSGTQLSVL.

This clone was seen just once. This chain connects TRBV6-4 to TRBJ2-6; tentatively, D is TRBD2 (7 bases). The CDR3 length is 16 residues. Germline-derived CDR1 and CDR2 are MRHNA and SNTAGT. Trimming shortened V by 5 bases and J by 0 bases, and 11 bases separated the two germline ends. Here the CDR3 DNA reads TGTGCCAGCAGTAGGGGGGGGTACTCTGGGGCCAACGTCCTGACTTTC. Residues: CASSRGGYSGANVLTF.

V is TRBV10-3 and J is TRBJ2-3; 10 bases are a match to TRBD2. The J segment lost 0 bases and the V segment lost 0 bases, leaving 9 bases of the junction unmatched. The CDR3 has 19 amino acids. The germline V gene has CDR1 ENHRY and CDR2 SYGVKD. The CDR3 nucleotides are TGTGCCATCAGTGAGTCGAGTACGGAGCGGGAGGGAAGCACAGATACGCAGTATTTT. Translation: CAISESSTEREGSTDTQYF.

This clone was counted only a few times. V and J are TRBV6-1 and TRBJ2-7; 10 nucleotides agree with TRBD1. Germline lookup yields CDR1 MNHNS and CDR2 SASEGT. The CDR3 is 15 residues long. Trimming removed 6 bases from V and 1 base from J; junction bases left unmatched: 6. CDR3 nucleotides: TGTGCCAGCAGCCTAAGACAGGGGGCTTCCTACGAGCAGTACTTC. As protein: CASSLRQGASYEQYF.

V is TRBV28 and J is TRBJ1-3, with D perhaps TRBD1 (6 bases). Germline V CDR1 and CDR2: MDHEN, SYDVKM. V was shortened by 3 bases and J by 2 bases, with 8 bases between the two germline ends. The CDR3 is made up of 14 amino acids. The CDR3 bases are TGTGCCAGCAGTTTCCGGACAGCTGGAAACACCATATATTTT. This sequence encodes CASSFRTAGNTIYF. Together with reference TRBV28 and TRBJ1-3, the CDR3 gives the full variable domain: DVKVTQSSRYLVKRTGEKVFLECVQDMDHENMFWYRQDPGLGLRLIYFSYDVKMKEKGDIPEGYSVSREKKERFSLILESASTNQTSMYLCASSFRTAGNTIYFGEGSWLTVV.

V gene TRBV7-9 combines with J gene TRBJ2-3; D call uncertain. Trimming removed 10 bases at V and 0 bases at J, with 17 bases between. Germline V lookup: CDR1 SEHNR, CDR2 FQNEAQ (reference sequence). CDR3 size: 15 residues. CDR3 residues: CATHRDVASTDTQYF. The DNA of the CDR3 is TGTGCCACACATAGAGACGTAGCTAGCACAGATACGCAGTATTTT.

The rearrangement uses TRBV5-1 and TRBJ2-7, with 7 bases fitting TRBD2. V shed 5 bases and J 5 bases; nucleotides not matched to a gene: 10. CDR1 SGHRS and CDR2 YFSETQ come from the germline V gene. CDR3 length equals 14 residues. This CDR3 reads CASRDGRGSHEQYF. The CDR3 DNA sequence: TGCGCCAGCAGAGACGGGCGGGGGTCCCACGAGCAGTACTTC.

In this sample, this clone turned up once. The V gene is TRBV2, the J gene TRBJ2-1; tentative D call: TRBD2 (5 bases). This CDR3 region has 13 residues. The V end was cut by 6 bases, the J end by 10 bases, with 16 bases between. Germline-derived CDR1 and CDR2 are SNHLY and FYNNEI. CDR3 coding DNA: TGTGCCAGCAGGGAAATTTGGACTCAAGAGCAGTTCTTC. Protein sequence: CASREIWTQEQFF.